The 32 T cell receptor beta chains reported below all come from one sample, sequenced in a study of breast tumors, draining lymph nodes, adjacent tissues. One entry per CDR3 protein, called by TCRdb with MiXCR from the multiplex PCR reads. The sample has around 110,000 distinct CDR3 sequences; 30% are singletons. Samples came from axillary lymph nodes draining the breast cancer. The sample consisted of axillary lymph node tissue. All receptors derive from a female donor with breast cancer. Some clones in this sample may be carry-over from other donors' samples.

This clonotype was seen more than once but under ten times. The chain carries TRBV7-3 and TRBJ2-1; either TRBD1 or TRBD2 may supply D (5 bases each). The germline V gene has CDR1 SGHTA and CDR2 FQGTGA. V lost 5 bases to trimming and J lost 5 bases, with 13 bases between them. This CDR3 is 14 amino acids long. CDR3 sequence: CASSPGTQNNEQFF. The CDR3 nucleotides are TGTGCCAGCAGCCCCGGGACCCAGAACAATGAGCAGTTCTTC.

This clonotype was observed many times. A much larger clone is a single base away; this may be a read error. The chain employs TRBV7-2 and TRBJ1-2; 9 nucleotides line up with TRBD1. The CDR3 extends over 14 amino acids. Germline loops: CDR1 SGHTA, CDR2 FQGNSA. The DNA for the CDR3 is TGTGCCAGCAGCTTAGACAGGGGGCCTTATGGCTGCACCTTC. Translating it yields CASSLDRGPYGCTF. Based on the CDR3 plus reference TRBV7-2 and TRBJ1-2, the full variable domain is GAGVSQSPSNKVTEKGKDVELRCDPISGHTALYWYRQSLGQGLEFLIYFQGNSAPDKSGLPSDRFSAERTGGSVSTLTIQRTQQEDSAVYLCASSLDRGPYGCTFGSGTRLTVV.

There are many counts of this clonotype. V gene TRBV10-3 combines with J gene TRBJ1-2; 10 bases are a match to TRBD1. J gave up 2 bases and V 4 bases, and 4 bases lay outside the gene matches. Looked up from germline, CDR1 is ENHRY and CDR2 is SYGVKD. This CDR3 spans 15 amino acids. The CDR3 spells CAISGPGQGNYGYTF. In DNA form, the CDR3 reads TGTGCCATCAGTGGGCCGGGACAGGGGAACTATGGCTACACCTTC.

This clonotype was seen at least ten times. CDR3 loop: CASWTGSHNSPLHF. The CDR3 nucleotides are TGTGCCAGTTGGACAGGCTCTCATAATTCACCCCTCCACTTT. The chain links TRBV6-1 to TRBJ1-6, with 7 bases that match TRBD1. The CDR3 spans 14 residues. Trimming cost V 9 bases and J 5 bases; bases outside gene matches: 7. CDR1 is MNHNS and CDR2 is SASEGT in the germline V gene.

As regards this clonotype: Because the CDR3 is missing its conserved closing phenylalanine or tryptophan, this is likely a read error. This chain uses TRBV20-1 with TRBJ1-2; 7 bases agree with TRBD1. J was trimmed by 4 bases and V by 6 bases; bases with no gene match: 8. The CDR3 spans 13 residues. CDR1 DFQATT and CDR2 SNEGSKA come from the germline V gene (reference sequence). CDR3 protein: CSATPGGVYGYTL. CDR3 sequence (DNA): TGCAGTGCCACGCCAGGGGGGGTCTATGGCTACACCCTC.

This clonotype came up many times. Written as DNA, the CDR3 is TGCAGTGCCGGACTAGCGGGAGTGAAGACCCAGTACTTC. Its protein is CSAGLAGVKTQYF. This rearrangement joins TRBV20-1 to TRBJ2-5, with TRBD2 matching 13 bases. This CDR3 spans 13 amino acids. V trimming: 6 bases; J trimming: 6 bases; junction bases outside the gene matches: 4. CDR1 is DFQATT and CDR2 is SNEGSKA in the germline V gene (reference sequence).

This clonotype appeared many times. The CDR3 coding sequence is TGTGCCAGTAGGGATAGGGACAGAAAGGGATGGCCCCAGCATTTT. Its protein product is CASRDRDRKGWPQHF. The J gene is TRBJ1-5, the V gene TRBV19; 7 bases line up with TRBD1. The CDR3 loop spans 15 amino acids. The ends lost 6 bases at V and 9 bases at J; junction bases unmatched: 14. The germline CDR1 and CDR2 sequences are LNHDA and SQIVND (reference sequence). The full variable domain, with the rest looked up from reference TRBV19 and TRBJ1-5, is DGGITQSPKYLFRKEGQNVTLSCEQNLNHDAMYWYRQDPGQGLRLIYYSQIVNDFQKGDIAEGYSVSREKKESFPLTVTSAQKNPTAFYLCASRDRDRKGWPQHFGDGTRLSIL.

The CDR3 DNA reads TGTGCCAGCAGCCAGAGGGGGGGCCAAGAGACCCAGTACTTC. Translation: CASSQRGGQETQYF. The genes are TRBV9 and TRBJ2-5; perhaps TRBD2 as D (7 bases). Germline V gene lookup returns CDR1 SGDLS and CDR2 YYNGEE. The length of the CDR3 is 14 residues. V was pared by 4 bases and J by 1 base, with 11 bases between. The entire variable domain, with the rest obtained from reference TRBV9 and TRBJ2-5, is as follows: DSGVTQTPKHLITATGQRVTLRCSPRSGDLSVYWYQQSLDQGLQFLIQYYNGEERAKGNILERFSAQQFPDLHSELNLSSLELGDSALYFCASSQRGGQETQYFGPGTRLLVL.

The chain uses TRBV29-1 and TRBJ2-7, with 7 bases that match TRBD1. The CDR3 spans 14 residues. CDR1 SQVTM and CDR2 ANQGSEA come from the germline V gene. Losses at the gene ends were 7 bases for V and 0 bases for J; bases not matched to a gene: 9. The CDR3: CSADRFGSSYEQYF. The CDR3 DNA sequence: TGCAGCGCGGACAGGTTTGGGAGCTCCTACGAGCAGTACTTC.

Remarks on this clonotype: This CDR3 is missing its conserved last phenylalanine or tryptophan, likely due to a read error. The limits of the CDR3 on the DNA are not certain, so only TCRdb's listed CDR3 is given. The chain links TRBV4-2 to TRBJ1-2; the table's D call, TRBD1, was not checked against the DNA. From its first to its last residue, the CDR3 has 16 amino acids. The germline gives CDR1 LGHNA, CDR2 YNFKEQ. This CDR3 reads CASSQARRTGIYGHTS.

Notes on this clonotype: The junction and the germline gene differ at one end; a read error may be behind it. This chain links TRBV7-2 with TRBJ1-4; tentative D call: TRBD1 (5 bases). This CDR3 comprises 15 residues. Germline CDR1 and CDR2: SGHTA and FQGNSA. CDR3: CAGSLGLTTNEKLFF. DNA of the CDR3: TGTGCCGGCAGCTTGGGGCTTACAACTAATGAAAAACTGTTTTTT.

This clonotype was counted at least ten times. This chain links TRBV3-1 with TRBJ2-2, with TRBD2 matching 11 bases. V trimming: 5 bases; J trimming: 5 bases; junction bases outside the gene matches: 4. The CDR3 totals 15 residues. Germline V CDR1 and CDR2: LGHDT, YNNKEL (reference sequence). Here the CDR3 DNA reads TGTGCCAGCAGCTCACTAGCGGGAGTAACCGGGGAGCTGTTTTTT. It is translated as CASSSLAGVTGELFF.

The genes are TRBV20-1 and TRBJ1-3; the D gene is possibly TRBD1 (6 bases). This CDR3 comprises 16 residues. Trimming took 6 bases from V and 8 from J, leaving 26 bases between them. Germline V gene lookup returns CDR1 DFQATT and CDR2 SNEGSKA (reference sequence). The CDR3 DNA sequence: TGCAGTGCCACCGGGGGGCGAATGGGCGATGGCTACACCATATATTTT. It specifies CSATGGRMGDGYTIYF.

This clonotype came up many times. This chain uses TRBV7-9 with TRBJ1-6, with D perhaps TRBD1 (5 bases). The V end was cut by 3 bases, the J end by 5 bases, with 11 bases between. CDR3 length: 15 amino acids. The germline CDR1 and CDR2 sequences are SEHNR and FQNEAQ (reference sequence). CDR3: CASSFQGPNNSPLHF. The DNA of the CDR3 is TGTGCCAGCAGCTTTCAGGGACCGAATAATTCACCCCTCCACTTT.

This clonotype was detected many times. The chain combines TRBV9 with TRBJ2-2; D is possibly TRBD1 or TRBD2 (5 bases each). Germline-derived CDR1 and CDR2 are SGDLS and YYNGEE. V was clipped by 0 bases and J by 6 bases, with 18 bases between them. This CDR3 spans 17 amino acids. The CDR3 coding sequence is TGTGCCAGCAGCGTAGTAGCAGGGACGGTCCGAGCCGGGGAGCTGTTTTTT. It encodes CASSVVAGTVRAGELFF.

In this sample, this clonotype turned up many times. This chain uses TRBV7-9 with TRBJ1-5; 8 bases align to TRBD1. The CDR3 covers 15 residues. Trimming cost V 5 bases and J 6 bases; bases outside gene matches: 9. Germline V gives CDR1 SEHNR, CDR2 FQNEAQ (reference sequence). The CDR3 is CASSPTQGAIQPQHF. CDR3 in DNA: TGTGCCAGCAGCCCGACCCAGGGGGCAATTCAGCCCCAGCATTTT. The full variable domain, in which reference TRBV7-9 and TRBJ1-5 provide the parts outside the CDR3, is DTGVSQNPRHKITKRGQNVTFRCDPISEHNRLYWYRQTLGQGPEFLTYFQNEAQLEKSRLLSDRFSAERPKGSFSTLEIQRTEQGDSAMYLCASSPTQGAIQPQHFGDGTRLSIL.

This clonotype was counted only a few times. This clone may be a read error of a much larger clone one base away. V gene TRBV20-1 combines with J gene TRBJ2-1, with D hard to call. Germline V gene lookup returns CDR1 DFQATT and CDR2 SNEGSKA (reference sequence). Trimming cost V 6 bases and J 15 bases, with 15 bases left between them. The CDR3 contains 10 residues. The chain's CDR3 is CSADEYRGFF. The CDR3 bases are TGCAGTGCAGACGAATATAGAGGGTTCTTC.

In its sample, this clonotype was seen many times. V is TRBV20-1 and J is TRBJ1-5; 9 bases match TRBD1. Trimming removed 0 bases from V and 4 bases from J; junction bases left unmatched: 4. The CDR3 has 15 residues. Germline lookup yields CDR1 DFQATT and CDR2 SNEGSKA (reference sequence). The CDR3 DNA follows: TGCAGTGCTAGAGACGACAGGGGGGGGAATCAGCCCCAGCATTTT. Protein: CSARDDRGGNQPQHF.

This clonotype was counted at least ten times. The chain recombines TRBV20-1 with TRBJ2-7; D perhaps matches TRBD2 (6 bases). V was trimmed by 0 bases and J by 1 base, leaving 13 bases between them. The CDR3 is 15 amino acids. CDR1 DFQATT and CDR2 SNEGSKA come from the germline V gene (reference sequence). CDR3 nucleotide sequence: TGCAGTGCTAGAGATTGGACGGGGGTTTCCTACGAGCAGTACTTC. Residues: CSARDWTGVSYEQYF.

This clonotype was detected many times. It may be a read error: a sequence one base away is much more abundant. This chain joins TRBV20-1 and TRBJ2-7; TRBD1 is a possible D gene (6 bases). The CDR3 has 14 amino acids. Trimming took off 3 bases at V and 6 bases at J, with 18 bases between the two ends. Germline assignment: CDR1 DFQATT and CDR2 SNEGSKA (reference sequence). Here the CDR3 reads CSARKTGPGAEQYF. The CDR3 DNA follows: TGCAGTGCTAGGAAGACAGGTCCTGGCGCCGAGCAGTACTTC.

The CDR3 reads CASSSLTGLGNTF. The CDR3 DNA follows: TGTGCCAGCAGTTCCCTAACAGGTCTTGGAAACACCTTC. The chain has TRBV28 and TRBJ1-2; D is perhaps TRBD1 (5 bases). Deletions cut 4 bases from V and 12 bases from J, with 18 bases between. The length of the CDR3 is 13 residues. The germline V gene has CDR1 MDHEN and CDR2 SYDVKM.

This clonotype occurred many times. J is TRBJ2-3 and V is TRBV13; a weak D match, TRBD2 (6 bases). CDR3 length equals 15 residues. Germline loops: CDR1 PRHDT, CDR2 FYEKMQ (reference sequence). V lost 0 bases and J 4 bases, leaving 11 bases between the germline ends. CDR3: CASSLGGTGPDTQYF. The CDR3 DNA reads TGTGCCAGCAGCTTAGGGGGGACTGGCCCAGATACGCAGTATTTT.

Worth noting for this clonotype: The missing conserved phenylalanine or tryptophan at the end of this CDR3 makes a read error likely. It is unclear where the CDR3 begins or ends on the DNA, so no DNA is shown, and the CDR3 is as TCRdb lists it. CDR3 protein: CSAPDSFLNY. The chain links TRBV20-1 to TRBJ1-6; the D call in the table, TRBD1, was not verified against the DNA. The CDR3 numbers 10 amino acids, ends counted. Germline CDR1 reads DFQATT; CDR2 reads SNEGSKA (reference sequence).

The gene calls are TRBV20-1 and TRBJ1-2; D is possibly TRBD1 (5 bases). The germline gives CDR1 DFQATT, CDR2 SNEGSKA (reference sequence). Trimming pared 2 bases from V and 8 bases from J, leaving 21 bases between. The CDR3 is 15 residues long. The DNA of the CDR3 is TGCAGTGCTAGACCTAGCGGGAGAGGGGTGGGGGGCTACACCTTC. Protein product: CSARPSGRGVGGYTF.

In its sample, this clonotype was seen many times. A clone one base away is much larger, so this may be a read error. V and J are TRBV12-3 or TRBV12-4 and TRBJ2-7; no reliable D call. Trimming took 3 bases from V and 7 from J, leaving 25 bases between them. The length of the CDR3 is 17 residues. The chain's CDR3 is CASSFSSGGVGYGEQYF. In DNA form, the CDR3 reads TGTGCCAGCAGTTTCAGCTCGGGTGGGGTTGGCTACGGGGAGCAGTACTTC.

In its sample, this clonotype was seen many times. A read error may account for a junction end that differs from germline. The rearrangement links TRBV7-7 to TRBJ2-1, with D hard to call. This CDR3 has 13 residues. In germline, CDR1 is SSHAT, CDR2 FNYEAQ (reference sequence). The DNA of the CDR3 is TGTGCTAGCAGCTTGGAGCGAAGCAATGAGCAGTTCTTC. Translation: CASSLERSNEQFF.

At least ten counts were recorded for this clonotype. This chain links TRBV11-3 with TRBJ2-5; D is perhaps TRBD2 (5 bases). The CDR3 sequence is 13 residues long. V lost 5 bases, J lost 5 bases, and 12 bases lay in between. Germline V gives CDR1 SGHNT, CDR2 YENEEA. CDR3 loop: CASSRGSGETQYF. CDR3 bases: TGTGCCAGCAGCCGTGGGTCGGGGGAGACCCAGTACTTC.

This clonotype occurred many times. CDR3 sequence: CASNLHRDRAGYTF. The CDR3 DNA follows: TGTGCCAGCAACCTGCACCGGGACAGGGCGGGCTACACCTTC. The chain combines TRBV28 with TRBJ1-2; 9 positions agree with TRBD1. This CDR3 spans 14 amino acids. Trimming at V came to 7 bases and at J to 8 bases, leaving 11 bases not matched to a gene. From germline, CDR1 is MDHEN and CDR2 SYDVKM.

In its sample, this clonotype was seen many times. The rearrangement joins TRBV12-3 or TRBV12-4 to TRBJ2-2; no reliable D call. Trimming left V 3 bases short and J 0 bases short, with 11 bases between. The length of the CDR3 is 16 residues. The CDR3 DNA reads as TGTGCCAGCAGTTTGAGGCAGGCCCCGAACACCGGGGAGCTGTTTTTT. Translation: CASSLRQAPNTGELFF.

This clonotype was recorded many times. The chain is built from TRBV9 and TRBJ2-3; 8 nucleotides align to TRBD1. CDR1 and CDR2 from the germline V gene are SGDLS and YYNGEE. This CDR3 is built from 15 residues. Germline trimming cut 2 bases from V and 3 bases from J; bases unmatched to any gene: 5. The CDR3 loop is CASSVQGAGTDTQYF. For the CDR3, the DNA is TGTGCCAGCAGCGTCCAGGGGGCGGGTACAGATACGCAGTATTTT. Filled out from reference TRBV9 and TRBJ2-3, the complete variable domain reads DSGVTQTPKHLITATGQRVTLRCSPRSGDLSVYWYQQSLDQGLQFLIQYYNGEERAKGNILERFSAQQFPDLHSELNLSSLELGDSALYFCASSVQGAGTDTQYFGPGTRLTVL.

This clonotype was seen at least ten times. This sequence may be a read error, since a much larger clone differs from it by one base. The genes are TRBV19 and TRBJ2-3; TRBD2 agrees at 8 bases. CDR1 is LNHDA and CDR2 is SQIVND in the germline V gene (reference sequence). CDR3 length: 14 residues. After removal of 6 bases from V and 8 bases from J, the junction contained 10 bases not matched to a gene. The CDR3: CASSKWTSPGTQYF. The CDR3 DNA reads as TGTGCCAGTAGCAAATGGACTAGCCCGGGTACGCAGTATTTT. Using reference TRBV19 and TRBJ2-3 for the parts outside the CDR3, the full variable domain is DGGITQSPKYLFRKEGQNVTLSCEQNLNHDAMYWYRQDPGQGLRLIYYSQIVNDFQKGDIAEGYSVSREKKESFPLTVTSAQKNPTAFYLCASSKWTSPGTQYFGPGTRLTVL.

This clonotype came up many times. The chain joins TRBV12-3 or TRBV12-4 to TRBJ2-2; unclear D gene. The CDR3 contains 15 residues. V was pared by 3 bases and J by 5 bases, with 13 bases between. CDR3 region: CASSFKIGPTGELFF. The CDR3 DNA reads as TGTGCCAGCAGTTTTAAGATCGGCCCGACCGGGGAGCTGTTTTTT.